This T cell receptor (beta chain) appears in the sequencing data of a study of shared clonotypes between healthy human individuals (dated by TCRdb to between 2020 and 2021). General notes on the study: Three men and a couple of women, aged 18 to 49 years, made up the cohort. For each donor, CD4 naive and CD4 memory were each run on three plates, CD8 naive on two plates, and CD8 memory on one plate. To estimate repertoire size and how much clonotypes are shared between individuals, the study performed deep sequencing of blood TCR repertoires from 4 to 6 healthy adults. Libraries were prepared and TCR repertoires were sequenced by different laboratories using diverse techniques, in order to increase sequencing depth and limit assay-specific biases. Per donor, leukapheresis produced somewhere between about 0.85 and 8.9 billion PBMCs.

The CDR3, cysteine through phenylalanine, is 17 amino acids long. The kept DNA is CDR3 alone, 51 bases in frame from the first base. The CDR1 and CDR2 encoded by the germline V gene are LGHNA and YNFKEQ. Relative to germline, V is missing 0 bases and J is missing 2 bases, with 6 bases of the junction outside any gene match. General findings and caveats noted by the study authors: Sharing across a few donors was observed for approximately 5% of naive CD4, over 3% of naive CD8, about 2.3% of memory CD4, and about 0.4% of memory CD8 clonotypes. The small number of donors limited the genetic and exposure-history diversity represented. Pairwise subsampling indicated that sequencing depth was expected to affect the degree of clonotype sharing among donors. Even with the large sequencing depth, rarefaction of the sorted-subset datasets indicated that sequencing was incomplete. Naive subsets generally had larger estimated clonotype richness than memory subsets. Sampling was restricted to blood, and TCR repertoires in tissues likely differ from the TCR repertoires found in blood. Higher generation probabilities were observed for clonotypes shared by all four sorted-subset donors than for non-shared clonotypes.

A remark on this clone: This clone's antigen is unknown. The sample holds no much larger clone one base away, and base qualities are not on file.

CD8 naive samples were CD45RO-negative cells positively selected for CCR7, giving a CD45RA+CCR7+ population that excluded TemRA cells. Donors were healthy HIV-negative adults with no recently reported acute infections or vaccinations. All donors were Caucasian adults living in Nashville, Tennessee, USA. Blood was collected by leukapheresis, and PBMCs were isolated by Ficoll-Histopaque density gradient centrifugation and then cryopreserved in liquid nitrogen vapor phase. Purity and quantity of every magnetically sorted T cell population were checked by analytical flow cytometry. From each sorted fraction, genomic DNA was isolated and quantified by UV absorbance on a Nanodrop 2000c. TCR CDR3 regions were amplified from genomic DNA by multiplex PCR using the deep immunoSEQ assay. For each cell subset, the extracted genomic DNA was distributed evenly across all wells of several immunoSEQ 96-well plates, and each plate served as one replicate. For sorted subsets, 150 to 250 ng genomic DNA, equal to tens of thousands of T cell genomes, was loaded into each replicate PCR. Purified libraries were measured with a Qubit 3.0 fluorometer, size-checked on a Bioanalyzer 2100, and measured again with the KAPA Library Quantification kit. Every immunoSEQ 96-well plate was sequenced on a dedicated single-read 150-cycle Illumina NextSeq 550 flow cell. Under the source paper's analysis protocol: The immunoSEQ output contained only junctional sequences without quality scores, so filtering could not match that applied to full-length reads. Sequences were annotated with PyIR, a Python wrapper for IgBLAST v1.9, using IMGT germline references to assign V/J genes and CDR3. Reads were filtered out if the reads had weak V/J assignments (E-value above 1e-6), no CDR3, stop codons, out-of-frame junctions, or ambiguous translated residues. V3J clonotypes were defined as sequences sharing the same inferred V gene, J gene, and CDR3 amino acid sequence. The percentage overlap between two repertoires was calculated by dividing the number of shared unique clonotypes by the size of the smaller repertoire. RTK rarefaction, the Chao1 estimator, and Recon v2.1 estimates of unobserved clonotypes were used to assess repertoire richness. Generation probabilities for all TCRbeta clonotypes obtained by the gDNA method from several donors were computed using OLGA. This immuneACCESS table, as held by TCRdb, lists in-frame sequences with V and J called but not all clones. Of the missing ones, under half trace to an unresolved V gene in checked studies; the others have no known cause. The DNA was the basis for D and trimming; V, J and clone size are from that table. The sample data list approximately 1.9 million clones, and 90% to 95% of these were observed just once. Of the sample, around 1.8% is held by the ten largest clones.

The sequenced sample consisted of naive CD8+ T cells from PBMCs. The cell subset or site label here, explained by the study, means: CD45RA+CCR7+. The sequence was obtained from a man aged 18 to 29 in good health. Some clones in this sample may be carry-over from other donors' samples. This chain joins TRBV4-2 to TRBJ1-3, with 8 bases in between that match TRBD1. Here is the DNA: TGTGCCAGCAGCCAAGATGGACAGGGCATAACTGGAAACACCATATATTTT. It codes for CASSQDGQGITGNTIYF.